The rows below give T cell receptor beta chains drawn from one sample of a study of blood T cell repertoires in COVID-19. The repertoire was sequenced with immunoSEQ multiplex PCR; TCRdb's copy has only in-frame clones and lacks some. The sample lists approximately 300,000 clones; roughly 89% were seen once. The sequenced material came from peripheral blood. The receptors shown here come from a woman in her 30s with COVID-19, enrolled during active disease. Each CDR3 is given with its conserved first and last residue. The D gene is left open where the match is weak. Some rows have no size entry. The others give once, few or many, or a class for an expanded clone.

cdr3_length: 14
j_call: TRBJ1-1
d_call: TRBD1
v_call: TRBV19
clone_size: NA
cdr3_nt: TGTGCCAGTAGGTCGGGACAGGGTCGTTCTCGAGCTTTCTTT
cdr3_aa: CASRSGQGRSRAFF

cdr3_length: 16
j_call: TRBJ2-2
d_call: NA
v_call: TRBV2
clone_size: NA
cdr3_nt: TGTGCCAGCAGGTCTTCTAGCTGGTATACACCCGGGGAGCTGTTTTTT
cdr3_aa: CASRSSSWYTPGELFF

cdr3_length: 14
j_call: TRBJ2-2
d_call: NA
v_call: TRBV19
clone_size: few
cdr3_nt: TGTGCCAGTAGACTAGCCCCGAACACCGGGGAGCTGTTTTTT
cdr3_aa: CASRLAPNTGELFF

cdr3_length: 14
j_call: TRBJ2-5
d_call: TRBD1
v_call: TRBV28
clone_size: once
cdr3_nt: TGTGCCAGCAGTTCGACAGGGCGGCGAGAGACCCAGTACTTC
cdr3_aa: CASSSTGRRETQYF

cdr3_length: 15
j_call: TRBJ2-3
d_call: TRBD2
v_call: TRBV28
clone_size: NA
cdr3_nt: TGTGCCAGCAGTTTAGCGGGGGGGCGCCCAGATACGCAGTATTTT
cdr3_aa: CASSLAGGRPDTQYF

cdr3_length: 16
j_call: TRBJ1-2
d_call: NA
v_call: TRBV2
clone_size: NA
cdr3_nt: TGTGCCAGCAGTGAACGGCGCCGATCGGGAAGCTCTGGCTACACCTTC
cdr3_aa: CASSERRRSGSSGYTF

cdr3_length: 15
j_call: TRBJ1-1
d_call: NA
v_call: TRBV5-1
clone_size: NA
cdr3_nt: TGCGCCAGCAGCTTGGCCGAGCTCAAGTACACTGAAGCTTTCTTT
cdr3_aa: CASSLAELKYTEAFF

cdr3_length: 13
j_call: TRBJ1-1
d_call: TRBD1
v_call: TRBV5-6
clone_size: NA
cdr3_nt: TGTGCCAGCAGCTTTAGACAGGGGAGGGCGGCTTTCTTT
cdr3_aa: CASSFRQGRAAFF

cdr3_length: 15
j_call: TRBJ2-7
d_call: TRBD1
v_call: TRBV19
clone_size: NA
cdr3_nt: TGTGCCAGTAGTATTGGGACAGGGGGCTCCCACGAGCAGTACTTC
cdr3_aa: CASSIGTGGSHEQYF

cdr3_length: 13
j_call: TRBJ1-1
d_call: NA
v_call: TRBV4-1
clone_size: NA
cdr3_nt: TGCGCCAGCAGCCAAGGTATGAACACTGAAGCTTTCTTT
cdr3_aa: CASSQGMNTEAFF

cdr3_length: 13
j_call: TRBJ1-2
d_call: NA
v_call: TRBV5-6
clone_size: NA
cdr3_nt: TGTGCCAGCAGCTTGAACATCCCCCATGGCTACACCTTC
cdr3_aa: CASSLNIPHGYTF

cdr3_length: 14
j_call: TRBJ1-6
d_call: NA
v_call: TRBV15
clone_size: NA
cdr3_nt: TGTGCCACCAGCATGACTAACGAGAATTCACCCCTCCACTTT
cdr3_aa: CATSMTNENSPLHF

cdr3_length: 14
j_call: TRBJ1-1
d_call: NA
v_call: TRBV4-3
clone_size: NA
cdr3_nt: TGCGCCAGCAGCCAAGGACACTCGAACACTGAAGCTTTCTTT
cdr3_aa: CASSQGHSNTEAFF

cdr3_length: 14
j_call: TRBJ1-1
d_call: NA
v_call: TRBV5-1
clone_size: NA
cdr3_nt: TGCGCCAGCAGCTTGAATACAGGAAACACTGAAGCTTTCTTT
cdr3_aa: CASSLNTGNTEAFF

cdr3_length: 11
j_call: TRBJ1-4
d_call: TRBD1
v_call: TRBV20-1
clone_size: NA
cdr3_nt: TGCAGTGCTAGGGGGACAGGGCCGCTGTTTTTT
cdr3_aa: CSARGTGPLFF

cdr3_length: 10
j_call: TRBJ1-1
d_call: NA
v_call: TRBV19
clone_size: NA
cdr3_nt: TGTGCCAGTACTGGGCCGGCCGCTTTCTTT
cdr3_aa: CASTGPAAFF

cdr3_length: 14
j_call: TRBJ1-6
d_call: NA
v_call: TRBV2
clone_size: NA
cdr3_nt: TGTGCCAGCAGATTGGACAAAGATAATTCACCCCTCCACTTT
cdr3_aa: CASRLDKDNSPLHF

cdr3_length: 13
j_call: TRBJ2-3
d_call: TRBD2
v_call: TRBV6-6
clone_size: NA
cdr3_nt: TGTGCCAGCAATAGCGGGGAGACAGATACGCAGTATTTT
cdr3_aa: CASNSGETDTQYF

cdr3_length: 14
j_call: TRBJ1-1
d_call: NA
v_call: TRBV6-5
clone_size: once
cdr3_nt: TGTGCCAGTGATGGGGGGATAATGGACACTGAAGCTTTCTTT
cdr3_aa: CASDGGIMDTEAFF

cdr3_length: 15
j_call: TRBJ2-6
d_call: NA
v_call: TRBV19
clone_size: NA
cdr3_nt: TGTGCCAGTAGTATAGTCGGGGGTGGGGCCAACGTCCTGACTTTC
cdr3_aa: CASSIVGGGANVLTF